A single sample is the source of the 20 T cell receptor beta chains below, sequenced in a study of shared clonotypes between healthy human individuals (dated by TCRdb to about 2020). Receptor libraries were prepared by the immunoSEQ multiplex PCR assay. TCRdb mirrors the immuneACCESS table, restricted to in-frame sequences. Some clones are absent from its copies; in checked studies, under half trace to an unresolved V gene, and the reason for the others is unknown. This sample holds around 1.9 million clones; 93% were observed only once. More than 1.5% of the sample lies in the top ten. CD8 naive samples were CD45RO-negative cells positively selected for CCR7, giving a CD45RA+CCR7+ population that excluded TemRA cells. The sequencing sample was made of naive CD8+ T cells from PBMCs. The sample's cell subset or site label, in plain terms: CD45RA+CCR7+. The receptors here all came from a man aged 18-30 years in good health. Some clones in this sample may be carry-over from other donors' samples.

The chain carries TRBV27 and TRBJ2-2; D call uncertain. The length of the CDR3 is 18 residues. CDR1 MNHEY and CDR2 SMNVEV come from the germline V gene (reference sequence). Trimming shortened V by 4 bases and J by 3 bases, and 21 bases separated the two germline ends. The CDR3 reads CASSSLFRLPADTGELFF. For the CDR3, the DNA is TGTGCCAGCAGTTCGCTTTTCCGGCTACCGGCCGACACCGGGGAGCTGTTTTTT.

DNA for the CDR3: TGTGCCAGCAGCCTAGGTATCGACAGGCCATTCTCCTACGAGCAGTACTTC. It translates to CASSLGIDRPFSYEQYF. V is TRBV7-9 and J is TRBJ2-7; D is perhaps TRBD1 (6 bases). Trimming shortened V by 5 bases and J by 0 bases, and 20 bases separated the two germline ends. This CDR3 contains 17 residues. CDR1 is SEHNR, CDR2 FQNEAQ, per germline (reference sequence).

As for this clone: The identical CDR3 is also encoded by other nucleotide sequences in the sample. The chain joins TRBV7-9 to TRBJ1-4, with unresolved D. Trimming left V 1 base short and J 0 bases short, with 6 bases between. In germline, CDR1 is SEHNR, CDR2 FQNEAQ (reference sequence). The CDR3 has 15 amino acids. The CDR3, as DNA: TGTGCCAGCAGCTTAGGTCCTGCAACTAATGAAAAACTGTTTTTT. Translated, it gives CASSLGPATNEKLFF.

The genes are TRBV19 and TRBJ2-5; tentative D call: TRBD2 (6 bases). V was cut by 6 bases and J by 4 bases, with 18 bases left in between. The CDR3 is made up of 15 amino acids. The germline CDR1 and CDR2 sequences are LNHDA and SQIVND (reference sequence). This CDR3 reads CASRAPGRGVETQYF. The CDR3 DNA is TGTGCCAGTAGGGCCCCGGGGCGCGGGGTAGAGACCCAGTACTTC.

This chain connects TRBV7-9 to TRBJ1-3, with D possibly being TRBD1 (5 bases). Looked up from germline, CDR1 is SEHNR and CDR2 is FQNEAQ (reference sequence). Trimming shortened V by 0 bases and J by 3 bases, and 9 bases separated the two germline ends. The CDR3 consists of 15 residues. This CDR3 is CASSLALRDGNTIYF. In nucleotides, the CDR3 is TGTGCCAGCAGCTTAGCTCTCAGGGATGGAAACACCATATATTTT.

For the CDR3, the DNA is TGTGCCATCAGTGGAGTAGGGGAGGAGACCGGGGAGCTGTTTTTT. This encodes CAISGVGEETGELFF. V is TRBV10-3 and J is TRBJ2-2; tentatively, D is TRBD2 (6 bases). Germline V gene sequence: CDR1 ENHRY, CDR2 SYGVKD. This CDR3 spans 15 amino acids. The V end lost 4 bases, the J end lost 5 bases, and 14 bases lay between the germline ends.

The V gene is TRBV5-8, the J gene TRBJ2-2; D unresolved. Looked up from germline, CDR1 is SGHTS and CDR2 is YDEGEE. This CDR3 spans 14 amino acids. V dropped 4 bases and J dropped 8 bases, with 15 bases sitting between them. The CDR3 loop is CASSAYTSTGELFF. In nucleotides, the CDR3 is TGTGCCAGCAGCGCCTATACTTCTACGGGGGAGCTGTTTTTT. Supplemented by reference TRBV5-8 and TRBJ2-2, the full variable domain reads EAGVTQSPTHLIKTRGQQATLRCSPISGHTSVYWYQQALGLGLQFLLWYDEGEERNRGNFPPRFSGRQFPNYSSELNVNALELEDSALYLCASSAYTSTGELFFGEGSRLTVL.

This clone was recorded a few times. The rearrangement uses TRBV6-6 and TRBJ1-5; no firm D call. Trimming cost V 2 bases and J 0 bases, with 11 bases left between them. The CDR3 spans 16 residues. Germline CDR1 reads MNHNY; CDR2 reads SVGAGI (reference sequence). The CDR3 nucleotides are TGTGCCAGCAGTTACGTAGGGATATATAGCAATCAGCCCCAGCATTTT. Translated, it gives CASSYVGIYSNQPQHF.

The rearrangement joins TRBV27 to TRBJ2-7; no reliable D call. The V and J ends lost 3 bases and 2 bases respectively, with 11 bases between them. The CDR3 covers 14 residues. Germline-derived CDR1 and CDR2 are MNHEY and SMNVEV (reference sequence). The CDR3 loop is CASSFLQATYEQYF. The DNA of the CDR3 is TGTGCCAGCAGTTTTTTGCAGGCGACCTACGAGCAGTACTTC.

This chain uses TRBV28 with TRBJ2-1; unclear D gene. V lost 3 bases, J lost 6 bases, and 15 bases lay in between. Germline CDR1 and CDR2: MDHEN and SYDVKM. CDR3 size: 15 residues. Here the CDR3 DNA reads TGTGCCAGCAGTTTCCCCCTATCTAGAACCAATGAGCAGTTCTTC. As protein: CASSFPLSRTNEQFF.

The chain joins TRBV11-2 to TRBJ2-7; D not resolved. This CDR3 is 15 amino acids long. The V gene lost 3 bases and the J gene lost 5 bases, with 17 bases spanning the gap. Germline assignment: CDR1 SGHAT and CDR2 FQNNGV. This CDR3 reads CASSFAGPLSDEQYF. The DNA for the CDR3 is TGTGCCAGCAGCTTCGCCGGCCCACTCTCGGACGAGCAGTACTTC. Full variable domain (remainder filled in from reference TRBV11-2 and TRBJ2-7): EAGVAQSPRYKIIEKRQSVAFWCNPISGHATLYWYQQILGQGPKLLIQFQNNGVVDDSQLPKDRFSAERLKGVDSTLKIQPAKLEDSAVYLCASSFAGPLSDEQYFGPGTRLTVT.

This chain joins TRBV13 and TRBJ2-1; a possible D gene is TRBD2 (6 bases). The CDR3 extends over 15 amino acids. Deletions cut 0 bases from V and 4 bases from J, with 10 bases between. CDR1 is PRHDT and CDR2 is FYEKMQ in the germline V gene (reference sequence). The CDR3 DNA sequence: TGTGCCAGCAGCTTAGGAAGGGACTGGTACAATGAGCAGTTCTTC. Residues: CASSLGRDWYNEQFF.

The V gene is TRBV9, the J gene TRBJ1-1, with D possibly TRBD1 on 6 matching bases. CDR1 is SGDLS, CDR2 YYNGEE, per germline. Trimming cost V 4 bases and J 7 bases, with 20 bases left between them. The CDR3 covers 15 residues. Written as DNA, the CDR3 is TGTGCCAGCAGCCCCCATTTAGGGGGGCCGGGTGAAGCTTTCTTT. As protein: CASSPHLGGPGEAFF. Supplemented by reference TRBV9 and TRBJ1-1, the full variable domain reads DSGVTQTPKHLITATGQRVTLRCSPRSGDLSVYWYQQSLDQGLQFLIQYYNGEERAKGNILERFSAQQFPDLHSELNLSSLELGDSALYFCASSPHLGGPGEAFFGQGTRLTVV.

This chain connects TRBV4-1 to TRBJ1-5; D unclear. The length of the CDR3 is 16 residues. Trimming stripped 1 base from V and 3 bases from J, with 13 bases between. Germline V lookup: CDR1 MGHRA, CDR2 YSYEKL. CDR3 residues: CASSQALALPNQPQHF. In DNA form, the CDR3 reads TGCGCCAGCAGCCAAGCTCTTGCATTACCCAATCAGCCCCAGCATTTT.

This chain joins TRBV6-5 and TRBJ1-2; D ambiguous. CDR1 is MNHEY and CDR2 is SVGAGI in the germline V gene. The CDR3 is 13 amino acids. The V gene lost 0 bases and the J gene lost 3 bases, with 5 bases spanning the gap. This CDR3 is CASSYSGYYGYTF. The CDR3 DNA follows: TGTGCCAGCAGTTACTCAGGGTACTATGGCTACACCTTC.

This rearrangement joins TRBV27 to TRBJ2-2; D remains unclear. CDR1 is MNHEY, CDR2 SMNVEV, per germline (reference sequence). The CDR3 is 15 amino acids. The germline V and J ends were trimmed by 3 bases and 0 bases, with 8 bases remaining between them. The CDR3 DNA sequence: TGTGCCAGCAGTTTTGGTCAGACGAACACCGGGGAGCTGTTTTTT. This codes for CASSFGQTNTGELFF.

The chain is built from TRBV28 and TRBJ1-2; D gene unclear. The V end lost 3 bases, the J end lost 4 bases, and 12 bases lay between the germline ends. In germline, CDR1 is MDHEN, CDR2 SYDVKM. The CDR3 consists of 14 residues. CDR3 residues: CASSFGQDFYGYTF. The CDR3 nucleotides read TGTGCCAGCAGTTTCGGGCAGGATTTCTATGGCTACACCTTC.

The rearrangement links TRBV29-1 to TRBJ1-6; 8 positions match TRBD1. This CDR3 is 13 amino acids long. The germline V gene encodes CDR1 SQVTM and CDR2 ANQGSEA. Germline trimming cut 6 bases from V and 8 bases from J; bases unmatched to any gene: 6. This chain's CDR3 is CSVSTGGHSPLHF. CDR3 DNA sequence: TGCAGCGTCAGCACAGGGGGGCATTCACCCCTCCACTTT.

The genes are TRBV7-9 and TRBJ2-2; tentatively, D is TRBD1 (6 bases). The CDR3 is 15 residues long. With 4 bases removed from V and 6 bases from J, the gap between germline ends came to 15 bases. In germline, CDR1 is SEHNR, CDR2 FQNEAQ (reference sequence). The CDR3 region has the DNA TGTGCCAGCAGCTCGACAGGATCGTCCCCCGGGGAGCTGTTTTTT. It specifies CASSSTGSSPGELFF.

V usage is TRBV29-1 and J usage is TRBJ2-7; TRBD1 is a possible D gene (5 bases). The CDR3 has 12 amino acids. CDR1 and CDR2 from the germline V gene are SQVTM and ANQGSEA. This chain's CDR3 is CSATQERYEQYF. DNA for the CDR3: TGCAGTGCAACACAGGAGAGATACGAGCAGTACTTC.